This T cell receptor beta chain came from a study of shared clonotypes between healthy human individuals. Naive CD8 cells lacked CD45RO, underwent positive selection for CCR7 and left out terminally differentiated effector memory CD45RA+ cells. CDR3 length: 15 residues. CDR1 is LNHNV, CDR2 YYDKDF, per germline (reference sequence). Trimming left V 4 bases short and J 1 base short, with 11 bases between. Assay: immunoSEQ multiplex PCR; the TCRdb copy retains only in-frame clones and omits some. The table lists approximately 1.9 million clones, just under 95% of them singletons. The specimen was naive CD8+ T cells from PBMCs. This sequence was found in a man in his late teens or twenties in good health. Some clones in this sample may be carry-over from other donors' samples. The chain employs TRBV15 and TRBJ2-1; TRBD1 is a possible D gene (5 bases). The chain's CDR3 is CATSTAGASYNEQFF. Here the CDR3 DNA reads TGTGCCACCAGCACCGCTGGGGCATCCTACAATGAGCAGTTCTTC.